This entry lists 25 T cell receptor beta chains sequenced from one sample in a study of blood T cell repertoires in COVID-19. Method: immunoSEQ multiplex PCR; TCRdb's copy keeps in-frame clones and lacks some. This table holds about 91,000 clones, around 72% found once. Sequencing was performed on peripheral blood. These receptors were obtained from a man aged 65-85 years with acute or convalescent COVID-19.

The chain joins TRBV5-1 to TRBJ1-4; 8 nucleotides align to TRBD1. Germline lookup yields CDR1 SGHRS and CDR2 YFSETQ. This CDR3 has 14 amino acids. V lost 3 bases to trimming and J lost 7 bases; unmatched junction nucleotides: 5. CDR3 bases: TGCGCCAGCAGCTCGCAGGGGGCTGGTGAAAAACTGTTTTTT. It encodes CASSSQGAGEKLFF.

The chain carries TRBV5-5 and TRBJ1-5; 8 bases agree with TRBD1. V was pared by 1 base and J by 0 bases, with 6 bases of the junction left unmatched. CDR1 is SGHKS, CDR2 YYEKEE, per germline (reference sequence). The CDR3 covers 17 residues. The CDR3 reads CASSLLPTGGSNQPQHF. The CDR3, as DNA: TGTGCCAGCAGCTTGCTACCTACAGGGGGTAGCAATCAGCCCCAGCATTTT.

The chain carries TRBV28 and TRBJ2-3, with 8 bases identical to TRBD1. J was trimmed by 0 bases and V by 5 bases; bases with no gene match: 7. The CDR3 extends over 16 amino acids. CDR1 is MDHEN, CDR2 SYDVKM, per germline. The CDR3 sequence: CASSPPGQGSTDTQYF. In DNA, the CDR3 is TGTGCCAGCAGTCCCCCCGGACAGGGTAGCACAGATACGCAGTATTTT.

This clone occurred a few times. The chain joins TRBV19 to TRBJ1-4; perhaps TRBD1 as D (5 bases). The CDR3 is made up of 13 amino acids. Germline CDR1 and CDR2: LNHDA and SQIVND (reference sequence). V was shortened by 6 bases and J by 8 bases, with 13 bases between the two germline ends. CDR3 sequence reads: CASSRAFDEKLFF. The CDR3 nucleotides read TGTGCCAGTAGCAGGGCTTTTGACGAAAAACTGTTTTTT.

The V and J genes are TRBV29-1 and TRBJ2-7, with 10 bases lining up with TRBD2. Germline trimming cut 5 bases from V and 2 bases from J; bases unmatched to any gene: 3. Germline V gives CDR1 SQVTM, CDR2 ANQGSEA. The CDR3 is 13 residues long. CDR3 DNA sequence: TGCAGCGTTCTAGCGGGAGTTGCCTACGAGCAGTACTTC. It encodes CSVLAGVAYEQYF.

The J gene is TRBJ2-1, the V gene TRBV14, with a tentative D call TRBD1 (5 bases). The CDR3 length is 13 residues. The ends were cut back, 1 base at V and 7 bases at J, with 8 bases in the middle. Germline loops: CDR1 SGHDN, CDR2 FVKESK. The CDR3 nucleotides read TGTGCCAGCAGCCAAGTTAGGGGAAATGAGCAGTTCTTC. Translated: CASSQVRGNEQFF.

The CDR3 sequence is CATSGYREGFATDTQYF. The CDR3 DNA is TGTGCCACCAGTGGTTACAGGGAAGGATTTGCAACAGATACGCAGTATTTT. The chain recombines TRBV24-1 with TRBJ2-3; tentative D call: TRBD1 (6 bases). Trimming shortened V by 5 bases and J by 3 bases, and 20 bases separated the two germline ends. Germline V lookup: CDR1 KGHDR, CDR2 SFDVKD. The CDR3 runs 17 residues.

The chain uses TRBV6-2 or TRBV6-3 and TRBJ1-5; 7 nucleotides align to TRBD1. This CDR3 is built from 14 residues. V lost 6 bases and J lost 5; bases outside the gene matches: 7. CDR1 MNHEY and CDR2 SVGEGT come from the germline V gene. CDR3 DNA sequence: TGTGCCAGCAGCCGAGGGGGCCGAGATCAGCCCCAGCATTTT. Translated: CASSRGGRDQPQHF.

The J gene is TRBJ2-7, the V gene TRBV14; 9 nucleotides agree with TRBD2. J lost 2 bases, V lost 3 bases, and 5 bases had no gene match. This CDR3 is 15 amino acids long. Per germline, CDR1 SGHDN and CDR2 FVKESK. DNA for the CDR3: TGTGCCAGCAGCCATTATAGCGGGAGTCCCTACGAGCAGTACTTC. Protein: CASSHYSGSPYEQYF.

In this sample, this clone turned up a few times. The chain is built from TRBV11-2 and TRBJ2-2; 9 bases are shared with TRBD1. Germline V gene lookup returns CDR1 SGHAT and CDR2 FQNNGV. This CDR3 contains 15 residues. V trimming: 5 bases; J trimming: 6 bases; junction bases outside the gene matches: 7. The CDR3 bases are TGTGCCAGCAGCAGGGGACAGGGTACGGCCGGGGAGCTGTTTTTT. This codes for CASSRGQGTAGELFF. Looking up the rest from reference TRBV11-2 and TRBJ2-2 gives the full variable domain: EAGVAQSPRYKIIEKRQSVAFWCNPISGHATLYWYQQILGQGPKLLIQFQNNGVVDDSQLPKDRFSAERLKGVDSTLKIQPAKLEDSAVYLCASSRGQGTAGELFFGEGSRLTVL.

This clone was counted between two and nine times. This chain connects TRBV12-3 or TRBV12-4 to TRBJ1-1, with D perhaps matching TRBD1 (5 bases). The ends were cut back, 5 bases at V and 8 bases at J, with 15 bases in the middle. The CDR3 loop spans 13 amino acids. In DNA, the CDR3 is TGTGCCAGCAGTCCCCGCGGGGGGAGGGAAGCTTTCTTT. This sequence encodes CASSPRGGREAFF.

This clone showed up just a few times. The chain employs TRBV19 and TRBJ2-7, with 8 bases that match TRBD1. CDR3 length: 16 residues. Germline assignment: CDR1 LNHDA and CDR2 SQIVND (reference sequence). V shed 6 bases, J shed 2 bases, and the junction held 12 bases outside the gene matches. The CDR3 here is CASRGNRDRSPYEQYF. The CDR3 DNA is TGTGCCAGTAGGGGGAACCGGGACAGGTCCCCCTACGAGCAGTACTTC.

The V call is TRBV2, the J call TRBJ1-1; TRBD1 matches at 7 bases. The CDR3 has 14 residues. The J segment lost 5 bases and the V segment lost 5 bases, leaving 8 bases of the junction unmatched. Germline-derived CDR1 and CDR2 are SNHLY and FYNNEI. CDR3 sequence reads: CASSPYIQGTEAFF. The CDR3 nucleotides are TGTGCCAGCAGTCCTTATATACAGGGGACTGAAGCTTTCTTT. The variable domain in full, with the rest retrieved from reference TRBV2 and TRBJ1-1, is EPEVTQTPSHQVTQMGQEVILRCVPISNHLYFYWYRQILGQKVEFLVSFYNNEISEKSEIFDDQFSVERPDGSNFTLKIRSTKLEDSAMYFCASSPYIQGTEAFFGQGTRLTVV.

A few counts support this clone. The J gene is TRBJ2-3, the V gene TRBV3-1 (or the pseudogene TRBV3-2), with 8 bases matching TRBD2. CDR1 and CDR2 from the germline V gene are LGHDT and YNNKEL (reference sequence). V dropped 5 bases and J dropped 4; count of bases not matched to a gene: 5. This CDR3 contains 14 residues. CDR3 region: CASSSSGSADTQYF. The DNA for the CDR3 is TGTGCCAGCAGCTCGAGCGGGAGTGCAGATACGCAGTATTTT.

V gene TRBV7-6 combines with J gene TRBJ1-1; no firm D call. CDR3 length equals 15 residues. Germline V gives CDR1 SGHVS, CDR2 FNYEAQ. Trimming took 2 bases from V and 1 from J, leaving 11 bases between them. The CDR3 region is CASSLNEGGNTEAFF. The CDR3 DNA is TGTGCCAGCAGCTTAAATGAGGGTGGGAACACTGAAGCTTTCTTT.

CDR3 nucleotide sequence: TGCAGCGTTGAATCGTCCAGGAATCAGCCCCAGCATTTT. Its protein product is CSVESSRNQPQHF. This sequence joins TRBV29-1 and TRBJ1-5; D is uncertain. Trimming removed 2 bases from V and 4 bases from J, with 9 bases in between. CDR1 is SQVTM and CDR2 is ANQGSEA in the germline V gene. The CDR3 is 13 amino acids.

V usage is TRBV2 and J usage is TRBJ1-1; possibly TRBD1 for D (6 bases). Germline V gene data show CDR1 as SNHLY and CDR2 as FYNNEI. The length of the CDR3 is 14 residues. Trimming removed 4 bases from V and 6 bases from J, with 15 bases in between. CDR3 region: CASSGNRVIAEAFF. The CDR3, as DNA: TGTGCCAGCAGTGGAAACAGGGTGATCGCTGAAGCTTTCTTT.

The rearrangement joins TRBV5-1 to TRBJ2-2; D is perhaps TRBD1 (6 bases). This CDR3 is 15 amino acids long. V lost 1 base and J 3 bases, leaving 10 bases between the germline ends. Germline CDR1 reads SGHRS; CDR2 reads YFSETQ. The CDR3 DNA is TGCGCCAGCAGCTTGCCAGGGGCAGACACCGGGGAGCTGTTTTTT. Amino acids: CASSLPGADTGELFF.

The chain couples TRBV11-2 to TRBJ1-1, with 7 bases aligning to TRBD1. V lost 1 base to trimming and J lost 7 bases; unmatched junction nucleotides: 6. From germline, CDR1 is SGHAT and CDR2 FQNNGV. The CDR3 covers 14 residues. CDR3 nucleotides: TGTGCCAGCAGCTTAGGAGACAGGGATGGTGAAGCTTTCTTT. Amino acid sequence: CASSLGDRDGEAFF. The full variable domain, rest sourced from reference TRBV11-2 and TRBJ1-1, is EAGVAQSPRYKIIEKRQSVAFWCNPISGHATLYWYQQILGQGPKLLIQFQNNGVVDDSQLPKDRFSAERLKGVDSTLKIQPAKLEDSAVYLCASSLGDRDGEAFFGQGTRLTVV.

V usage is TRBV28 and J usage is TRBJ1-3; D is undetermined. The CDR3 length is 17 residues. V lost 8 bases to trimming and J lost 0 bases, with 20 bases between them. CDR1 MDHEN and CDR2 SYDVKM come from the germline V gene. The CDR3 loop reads CASHPSDTTVSGNTIYF. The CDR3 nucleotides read TGTGCCAGCCACCCTTCCGACACCACCGTCTCTGGAAACACCATATATTTT.

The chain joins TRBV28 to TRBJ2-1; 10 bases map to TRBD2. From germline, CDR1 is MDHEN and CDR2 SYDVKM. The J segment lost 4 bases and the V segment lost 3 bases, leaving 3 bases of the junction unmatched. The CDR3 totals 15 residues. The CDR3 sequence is CASSFFSGRYNEQFF. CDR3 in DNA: TGTGCCAGCAGTTTCTTTAGCGGGAGGTACAATGAGCAGTTCTTC.

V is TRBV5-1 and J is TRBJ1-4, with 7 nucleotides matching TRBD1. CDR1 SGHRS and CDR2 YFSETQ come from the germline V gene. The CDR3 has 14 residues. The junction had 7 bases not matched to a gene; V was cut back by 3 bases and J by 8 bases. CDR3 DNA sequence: TGCGCCAGCAGCTCCGACAGGGTAGAGGAAAAACTGTTTTTT. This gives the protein CASSSDRVEEKLFF.

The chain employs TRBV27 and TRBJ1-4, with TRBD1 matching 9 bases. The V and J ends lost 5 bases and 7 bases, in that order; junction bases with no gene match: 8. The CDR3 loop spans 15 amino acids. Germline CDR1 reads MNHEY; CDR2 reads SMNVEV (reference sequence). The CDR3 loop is CASSPRQGEGEKLFF. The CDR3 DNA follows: TGTGCCAGCAGTCCACGACAGGGGGAAGGTGAAAAACTGTTTTTT.

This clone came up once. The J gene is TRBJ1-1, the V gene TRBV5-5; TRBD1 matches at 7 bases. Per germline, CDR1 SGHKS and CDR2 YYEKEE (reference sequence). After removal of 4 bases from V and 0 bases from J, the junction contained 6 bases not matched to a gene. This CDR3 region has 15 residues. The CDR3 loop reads CASSPWDRLNTEAFF. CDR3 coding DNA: TGTGCCAGCAGCCCCTGGGACAGACTGAACACTGAAGCTTTCTTT.

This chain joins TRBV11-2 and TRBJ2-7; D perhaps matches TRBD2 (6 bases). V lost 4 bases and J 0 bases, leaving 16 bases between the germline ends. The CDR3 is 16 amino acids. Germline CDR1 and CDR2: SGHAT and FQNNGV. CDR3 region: CASSSAGTWSSYEQYF. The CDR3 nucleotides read TGTGCCAGCAGCTCCGCTGGGACTTGGAGCTCCTACGAGCAGTACTTC.